This T cell receptor beta chain was profiled in a study of response to subunit inactivated influenza vaccine. This CDR3 is built from 14 residues. The V segment lost 6 bases and the J segment 10 bases; nucleotides outside the gene matches: 8. Germline assignment: CDR1 SEHNR and CDR2 FQNEAQ (reference sequence). Points from the study as a whole: Researchers suggested that each seasonal influenza vaccination recruits few new T cells.

TCRdb redid the calling of the RT-PCR reads with MiXCR, one entry per CDR3 protein. The sample has 450,000 to 600,000 distinct CDR3 sequences, more than 15% seen once. This clonotype was observed many times. The antigen is undetermined. The sequence derives from a man aged 45 to 75 who received an inactivated influenza vaccine. This specimen was CD4+ T cells sorted from PBMCs, taken roughly 24 months after vaccination. The rearrangement joins TRBV7-9 to TRBJ1-6; 8 bases agree with TRBD1. The CDR3 loop reads CASSRTGRVSPLHF. The DNA of the CDR3 is TGTGCCAGCAGTAGGACAGGGCGAGTATCACCCCTCCACTTT.